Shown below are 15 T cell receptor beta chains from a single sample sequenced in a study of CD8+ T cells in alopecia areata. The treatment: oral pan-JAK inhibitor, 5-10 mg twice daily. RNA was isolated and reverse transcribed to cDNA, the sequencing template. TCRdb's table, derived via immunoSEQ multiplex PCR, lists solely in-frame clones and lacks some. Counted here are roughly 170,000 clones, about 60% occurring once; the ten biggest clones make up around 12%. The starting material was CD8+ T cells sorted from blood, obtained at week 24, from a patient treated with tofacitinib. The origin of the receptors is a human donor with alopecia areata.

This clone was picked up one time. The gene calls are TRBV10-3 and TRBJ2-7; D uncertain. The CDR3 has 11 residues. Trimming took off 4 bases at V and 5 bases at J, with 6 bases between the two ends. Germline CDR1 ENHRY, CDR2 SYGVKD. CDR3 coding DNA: TGTGCCATCAGTGGAAGGGACGAGCAGTACTTC. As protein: CAISGRDEQYF.

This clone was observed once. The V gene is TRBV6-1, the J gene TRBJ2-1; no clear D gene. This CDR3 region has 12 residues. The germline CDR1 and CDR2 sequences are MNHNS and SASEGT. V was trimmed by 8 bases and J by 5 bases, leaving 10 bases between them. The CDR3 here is CASLGFNNEQFF. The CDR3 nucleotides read TGTGCCAGCTTAGGGTTTAACAATGAGCAGTTCTTC.

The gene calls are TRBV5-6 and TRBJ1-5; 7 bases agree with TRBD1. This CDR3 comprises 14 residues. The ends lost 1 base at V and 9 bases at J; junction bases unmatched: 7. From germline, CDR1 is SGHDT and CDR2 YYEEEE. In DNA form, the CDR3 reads TGTGCCAGCAGCTTGAGACAGGGAGGTCGGCCCCAGCATTTT. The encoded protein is CASSLRQGGRPQHF.

In nucleotides, the CDR3 is TGTGCCAGCAGTCCCTCTGACGGGTTCACTGAAGCTTTCTTT. This sequence encodes CASSPSDGFTEAFF. The chain uses TRBV27 and TRBJ1-1; D unclear. The CDR3 extends over 14 amino acids. Trimming stripped 5 bases from V and 4 bases from J, with 14 bases between. Germline CDR1 and CDR2: MNHEY and SMNVEV (reference sequence).

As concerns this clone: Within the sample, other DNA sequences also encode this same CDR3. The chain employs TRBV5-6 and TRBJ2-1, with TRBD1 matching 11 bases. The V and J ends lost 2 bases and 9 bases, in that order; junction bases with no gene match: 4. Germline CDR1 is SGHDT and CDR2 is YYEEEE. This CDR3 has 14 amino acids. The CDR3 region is CASSFGTGGFEQFF. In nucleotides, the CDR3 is TGTGCCAGCAGCTTCGGGACAGGGGGTTTTGAGCAGTTCTTC.

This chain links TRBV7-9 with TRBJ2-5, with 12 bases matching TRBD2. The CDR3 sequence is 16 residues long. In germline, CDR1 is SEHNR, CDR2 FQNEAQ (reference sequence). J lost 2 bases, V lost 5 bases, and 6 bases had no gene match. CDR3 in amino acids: CASSKTSGGPQETQYF. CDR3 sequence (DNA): TGTGCCAGCAGCAAGACTAGCGGGGGACCACAAGAGACCCAGTACTTC.

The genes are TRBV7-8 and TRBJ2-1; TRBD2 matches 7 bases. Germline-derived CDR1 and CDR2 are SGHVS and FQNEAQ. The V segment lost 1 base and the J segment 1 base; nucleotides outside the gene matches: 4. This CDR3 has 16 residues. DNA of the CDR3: TGTGCCAGCAGCTTAGTTGTTAGCGGGTCCTACAATGAGCAGTTCTTC. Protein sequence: CASSLVVSGSYNEQFF.

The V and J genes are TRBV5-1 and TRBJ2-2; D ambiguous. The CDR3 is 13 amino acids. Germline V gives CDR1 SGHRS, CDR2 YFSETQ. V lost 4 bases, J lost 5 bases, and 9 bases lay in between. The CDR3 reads CASSITPTGELFF. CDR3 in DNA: TGCGCCAGCAGCATCACACCGACCGGGGAGCTGTTTTTT.

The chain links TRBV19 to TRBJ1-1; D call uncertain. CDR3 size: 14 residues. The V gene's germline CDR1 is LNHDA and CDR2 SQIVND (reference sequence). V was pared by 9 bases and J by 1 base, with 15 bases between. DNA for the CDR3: TGTGCCAGCCGGGGTCGGGGTCAGAACACTGAAGCTTTCTTT. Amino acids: CASRGRGQNTEAFF.

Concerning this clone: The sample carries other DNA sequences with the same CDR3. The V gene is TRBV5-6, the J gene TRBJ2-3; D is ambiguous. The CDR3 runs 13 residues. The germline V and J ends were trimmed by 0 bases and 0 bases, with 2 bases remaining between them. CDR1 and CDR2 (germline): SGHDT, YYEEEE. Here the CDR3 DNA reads TGTGCCAGCAGCTTGGGGAGCACAGATACGCAGTATTTT. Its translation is CASSLGSTDTQYF.

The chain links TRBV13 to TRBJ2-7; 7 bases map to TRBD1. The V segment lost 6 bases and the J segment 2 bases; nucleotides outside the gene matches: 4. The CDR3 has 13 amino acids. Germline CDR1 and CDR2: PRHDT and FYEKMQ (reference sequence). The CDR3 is CASRRQGAYEQYF. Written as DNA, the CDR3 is TGTGCCAGCAGGAGGCAGGGGGCCTACGAGCAGTACTTC.

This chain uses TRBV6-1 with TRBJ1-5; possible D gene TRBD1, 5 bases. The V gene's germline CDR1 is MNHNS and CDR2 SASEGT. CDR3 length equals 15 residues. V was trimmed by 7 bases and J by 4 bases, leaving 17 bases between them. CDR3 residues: CASNTRLDSNQPQHF. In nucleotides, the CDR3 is TGTGCCAGCAATACACGACTTGACAGTAATCAGCCCCAGCATTTT.

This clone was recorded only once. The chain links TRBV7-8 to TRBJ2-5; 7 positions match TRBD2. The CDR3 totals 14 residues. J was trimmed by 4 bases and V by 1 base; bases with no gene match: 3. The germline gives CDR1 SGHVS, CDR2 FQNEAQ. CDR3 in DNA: TGTGCCAGCAGCTTAGTCGGGGGGATAGAGACCCAGTACTTC. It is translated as CASSLVGGIETQYF.

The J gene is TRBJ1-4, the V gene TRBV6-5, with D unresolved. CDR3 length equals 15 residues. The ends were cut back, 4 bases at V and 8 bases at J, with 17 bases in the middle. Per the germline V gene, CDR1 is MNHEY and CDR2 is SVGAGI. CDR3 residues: CASSSDPGGEEKLFF. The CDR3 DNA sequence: TGTGCCAGCAGTTCCGACCCTGGCGGAGAGGAAAAACTGTTTTTT.

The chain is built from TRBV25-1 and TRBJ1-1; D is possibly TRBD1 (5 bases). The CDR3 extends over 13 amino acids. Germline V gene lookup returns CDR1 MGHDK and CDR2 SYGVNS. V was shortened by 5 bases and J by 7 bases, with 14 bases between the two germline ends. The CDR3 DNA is TGTGCCAGCAGTAAGGCAGGGAGCCTTGAAGCTTTCTTT. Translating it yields CASSKAGSLEAFF.